This T cell receptor beta chain was sequenced for a study of cytomegalovirus exposure and HLA in healthy donors. On this clone itself: Its cognate antigen is unknown.

Study results and limitations: Because they were indistinguishable, some V segments, including TRBV6-2 and TRBV6-3, were excluded. One cluster of highly shared sequence variants probably arose as a sequencing artifact. In a later analysis, TCR beta V- and J-gene trimming was associated with a missense DCLRE1C variant.

CDR1 and CDR2 from the germline V gene are MDHEN and SYDVKM. The CDR3 loop spans 12 amino acids. The junction had 4 bases not matched to a gene; V was cut back by 4 bases and J by 14 bases. Vbeta (60) and Jbeta (13) primers were used in the PCR. Sequencing was performed with immunoSEQ multiplex PCR; in TCRdb, only in-frame clones are kept and a portion is missing. The table lists some 150,000 clones, around three quarters of them singletons. Healthy bone marrow donors formed the donor group. This sequence joins TRBV28 and TRBJ1-6, with 8 nucleotides matching TRBD1. The sequence was obtained from a woman in her fifties or sixties in good health and CMV-seronegative. Source material: PBMCs. Here the CDR3 DNA reads TGTGCCAGCAGTTCAGGGGGCTCAACCCTCCACTTT. It is translated as CASSSGGSTLHF. Full variable domain (missing parts from reference TRBV28 and TRBJ1-6): DVKVTQSSRYLVKRTGEKVFLECVQDMDHENMFWYRQDPGLGLRLIYFSYDVKMKEKGDIPEGYSVSREKKERFSLILESASTNQTSMYLCASSSGGSTLHFGNGTRLTVT.